A selection of T cell receptor beta chains follows, all from one sample in a study of a mutant IDH1 vaccine in newly diagnosed glioma. No antigen has been identified for these receptors. TCRdb's copy holds only in-frame clones and misses some; the assay was immunoSEQ multiplex PCR. Among approximately 28,000 clones listed, roughly 85% were seen once. The sample here was PBMCs, taken from a glioma patient whose treatment included an IDH1 peptide vaccine. These receptors were taken from a man aged 25-45 years with glioma. Both conserved end residues are part of each CDR3. D genes are given only for firm matches. Rows give clone size only sometimes, using once, few, many, or a class for an expanded clone.

TRBJ2-7 NA NA TRBV6-1 TGTGCCACTCGGACAGATCCCTACGAGCAGTACTTC CATRTDPYEQYF
TRBJ2-3 NA NA TRBV19 TGTGCCAGTAGTCCAGACTTCACAGATACGCAGTATTTT CASSPDFTDTQYF
TRBJ2-5 NA NA TRBV2 TGTGCCAGCAATCGGGCTATCCAAGAGACCCAGTACTTC CASNRAIQETQYF
TRBJ1-2 NA NA TRBV5-4 TGTGCCAGCAGCTTGGTTGGAAGTGAGGACTATGGCTACACCTTC CASSLVGSEDYGYTF
TRBJ2-7 NA TRBD2 TRBV7-9 TGTGCCAGCAGCTTAGGACTAGCGGGAGGCGAGCAGTACTTC CASSLGLAGGEQYF
TRBJ1-2 NA NA TRBV30 TGTGCCTGGAGTGTACTGGCGCTCGGCTACACCTTC CAWSVLALGYTF
TRBJ2-5 NA NA TRBV6-6 TGTGCCAGCAGTTCCGACACCCCGGTGGAGACCCAGTACTTC CASSSDTPVETQYF
TRBJ2-1 NA NA TRBV4-1 TGCGCCAGCAGCCAAGTTGTTGTAACGGGATCCTATGAGCAGTTCTTC CASSQVVVTGSYEQFF
TRBJ1-5 NA NA TRBV10-2 TGCGCCAGCAGTGACAGGGTAGATCAGCCCCAGCATTTT CASSDRVDQPQHF
TRBJ2-7 NA TRBD1 TRBV28 TGTGCCAGCAGTTTAGAGGGGGCATATTACTACGAGCAGTACTTC CASSLEGAYYYEQYF
TRBJ2-7 NA NA TRBV9 TGTGCCAGCAGCGTACTAAGGTCCCCGAATCGCCGCTACGAGCAGTACTTC CASSVLRSPNRRYEQYF
TRBJ1-1 NA NA TRBV29-1 TGCAGCGTTGAGGCAGGATCGGCTGAAGCTTTCTTT CSVEAGSAEAFF
TRBJ1-2 NA NA TRBV2 TGTGCCAGCAGTGAGCCGGCTAACTATGGCTACACCTTC CASSEPANYGYTF
TRBJ2-2 NA NA TRBV9 TGTGCCAGCAGCGCGGGAATAAACACCGGGGAGCTGTTTTTT CASSAGINTGELFF
TRBJ2-1 NA TRBD1 TRBV5-5 TGTGCCAGCAGCTTCCAGGGGGCCTACAATGAGCAGTTCTTC CASSFQGAYNEQFF
TRBJ1-2 once NA TRBV6-5 TGTGCCAGCGGGAATCCAGGGACGGATGGCTACACCTTC CASGNPGTDGYTF
TRBJ2-1 NA TRBD1 TRBV6-5 TGTGCCAGCAGTTACGGGACAGGGGGCTATGAGCAGTTCTTC CASSYGTGGYEQFF
TRBJ1-1 once NA TRBV19 TGTGCCAGTAGTATGGGCCTAAACACTGAAGCTTTCTTT CASSMGLNTEAFF
TRBJ2-3 once TRBD2 TRBV7-2 TGTGCCAGCAGCTTAGATTCTAGCGGAAACACAGATACGCAGTATTTT CASSLDSSGNTDTQYF
TRBJ1-2 NA NA TRBV7-2 TGTGCCAGCGGTCCAACGGGGAGCGGAATCTCGGACTATGGCTACACCTTC CASGPTGSGISDYGYTF
TRBJ1-2 NA NA TRBV29-1 TGCAGCGTTGAAGGCAGGGGCCTTAACTATGGCTACACCTTC CSVEGRGLNYGYTF
TRBJ2-3 NA NA TRBV7-2 TGTGCCAGCAGCTCTTCTCCGCCCTCTCTAGATACGCAGTATTTT CASSSSPPSLDTQYF
TRBJ1-2 NA NA TRBV29-1 TGCAGCGTCCCCCCCCCTCGGGCGGGGGGCTACACCTTC CSVPPPRAGGYTF
TRBJ1-6 NA NA TRBV5-6 TGTGCCAGCAGCTTGGTAGGGGTGAGGGCGGATTCACCCCTCCACTTT CASSLVGVRADSPLHF
TRBJ2-6 NA NA TRBV7-2 TGTGCCAGCAGCTCCGGGGCCGGTTACTCTGGGGCCAACGTCCTGACTTTC CASSSGAGYSGANVLTF
TRBJ2-5 NA NA TRBV5-1 TGCGCCAGCAGCTTGGTTAGGGATAGGACCCAGTACTTC CASSLVRDRTQYF
TRBJ2-3 once TRBD2 TRBV6-1 TGTGCCAGCAGTGTAATCGGCGGGGGGCGGGACGCGCAGTATTTT CASSVIGGGRDAQYF
TRBJ1-1 NA NA TRBV19 TGTGCCAGTAGTATAGGCCGCCCGAGTACTGAAGCTTTCTTT CASSIGRPSTEAFF
TRBJ2-3 NA TRBD2 TRBV2 TGTGCCAGCGGGGAGCGGGGGAACAAGGATACGCAGTATTTT CASGERGNKDTQYF
TRBJ2-1 NA NA TRBV2 TGTGCCAGCAGTTACAATTTCGAGCAGTTCTTC CASSYNFEQFF
TRBJ2-3 NA NA TRBV7-9 TGTGCCAGCAGCTTAGTAGTGGGAAGCACAGATACGCAGTATTTT CASSLVVGSTDTQYF
TRBJ2-3 NA NA TRBV5-8 TGTGCCAGCAGCTTGGAGAGGCGCGGAGATACGCAGTATTTT CASSLERRGDTQYF
TRBJ1-5 few TRBD1 TRBV19 TGTGCCAGTAGTGCTGGGACAGTACGGCCCCAGCATTTT CASSAGTVRPQHF
TRBJ1-1 few TRBD1 TRBV25-1 TGTGCCAGCAGTGATGCAGGGGGCTCGGGTACTGAAGCTTTCTTT CASSDAGGSGTEAFF
TRBJ1-1 NA NA TRBV25-1 TGTGCCAGCAGTGAACCGGGGGGGGGCCACCCTGAAGCTTTCTTT CASSEPGGGHPEAFF
TRBJ1-5 NA NA TRBV9 TGTGCCAGCAGCCCTGAAGGGGACAATCAGCCCCAGCATTTT CASSPEGDNQPQHF
TRBJ2-4 NA NA TRBV7-2 TGTGCCAGCAGCTTAGGCGGGGTTCAAAACATTCAGTACTTC CASSLGGVQNIQYF